This T cell receptor (beta chain) was recovered during a study of T-cell reconstitution after alpha-beta-depleted transplantation in children. Turning to this clonotype: The antigen remains undetermined.

Study-level points and caveats: The study traced high day-60 TCRbeta diversity in some patients to surviving recipient T cells and thymic progenitors. In patients about two months after transplant, alpha-beta T cells reportedly arose from several hundred expanded graft clones. The main origin of T-cell counts and diversity one year after transplant was newly produced T cells.

TCRbeta library preparation incorporated unique molecular identifiers. MiXCR, run by TCRdb on the PCR reads, gives a single entry per CDR3 protein. The sample includes 200,000 to 300,000 distinct CDR3 sequences, about 23% of them seen just once. V lost 7 bases, J lost 8 bases, and 21 bases lay in between. Germline values: CDR1 SQVTM, CDR2 ANQGSEA. There are 14 residues in the CDR3. J is TRBJ2-1 and V is TRBV29-1, with D possibly being TRBD1 or TRBD2 (5 bases each). The specimen comprised PBMCs, sampled before TCRalphabeta/CD19-depleted stem cell transplant. This TCR was recovered from a girl aged 2 to 9 with Fanconi anemia, due to receive a stem cell transplant. CDR3 sequence: CSAPGRRFLDEQFF. The CDR3 nucleotides read TGCAGCGCCCCGGGACGCCGATTTCTGGATGAGCAGTTCTTC.